This TCR beta chain was sequenced for a study of blood T cells in healthy people across ages. Findings of the study overall: Diversity estimates from one million T cells were considered underestimates.

The authors ran a second PCR of 7 to 11 cycles using a sample-barcoded 5' primer and a J-beta primer mix. MiXCR was run by TCRdb on the 5' RACE reads, yielding one entry per CDR3 protein. The sample lists hundreds of thousands of distinct CDR3 sequences, approximately 52% occurring once. This clonotype was seen ten or more times. Antigen unknown. The CDR3 has 13 amino acids. With 0 bases removed from V and 0 bases from J, the gap between germline ends came to 3 bases. Germline V gene data show CDR1 as SGHRS and CDR2 as YFSETQ. Those donating, healthy Caucasian individuals from Russia, were aged roughly 6 to 100. Each sample yielded at least 6 million isolated PBMCs. Extraction yielded at least 6 micrograms of total RNA per sample.

The sequence was obtained from a woman of 80 years or more in good health. The sample consisted of blood. The genes are TRBV5-1 and TRBJ1-1; no reliable D call. CDR3 nucleotides: TGCGCCAGCAGCTTGGTAGTGAACACTGAAGCTTTCTTT. Amino acid sequence: CASSLVVNTEAFF.